What follows are 4 T cell receptor beta chains derived from one specimen sequenced in a study of T cell clonality in common variable immunodeficiency. TCRdb's table, derived via immunoSEQ multiplex PCR, lists solely in-frame clones and lacks some. The sample includes fewer than 55,000 clones, none of them occurring once. Sample: peripheral blood mononuclear cells. These receptors originate from a person aged 18-70 years in good health.

This clone turned up a few times. Read data end 3 residues before the CDR3 end; the end is taken from the germline J gene. The chain combines TRBV6-1 with TRBJ2-4; TRBD1 aligns across 7 bases. The CDR3 sequence is 16 residues long. Germline CDR1 MNHNS, CDR2 SASEGT. CDR3 amino acids: CASSEYGGTANYGQYF. The covered CDR3 bases are TGTGCCAGCAGTGAATACGGTGGGACAGCCAACTATGGT.

This clone was detected many times. From the germline J gene comes the end of the CDR3, since the read stops 3 residues before it. The rearrangement joins TRBV6-2 or TRBV6-3 to TRBJ2-2; 8 bases are shared with TRBD2. Trimming cost V 4 bases and J 6 bases; bases outside gene matches: 13. The CDR3 length is 17 residues. CDR1 and CDR2 from the germline V gene are MNHEY and SVGEGT. CDR3 loop: CASSFPLSGASAGELFF. The CDR3 DNA, read in part, is TGTGCCAGCAGTTTTCCCCTTAGCGGGGCGTCCGCCGGGGAG.

The table lists this clone with a few counts. The missing CDR3 end, 3 residues past where the read stops, is filled in from the germline J gene. The chain couples TRBV19 to TRBJ2-2; D perhaps matches TRBD2 (5 bases). In germline, CDR1 is LNHDA, CDR2 SQIVND (reference sequence). The CDR3 extends over 14 amino acids. The part of the CDR3 DNA that was read is TGTGGCTCCCGAACTAGGGTGCCAACCGGGGAG. It encodes CGSRTRVPTGE. The whole CDR3 protein reads CGSRTRVPTGELFF.

This clone was seen repeatedly, ten times or more. Sequencing ends 3 residues short of the CDR3 end; the germline J gene provides the rest. J is TRBJ2-3 and V is TRBV12-3 or TRBV12-4; no firm D call. The CDR3 is 12 residues long. The covered CDR3 bases are TGTGCCAGCAGTTTTGTATCGGTCTCG. Its translation: CASSFVSVS. The whole CDR3 protein is CASSFVSVSQYF.